These T cell receptor beta chains were read from a single sample in a study of blood T cell repertoires in COVID-19. TCRdb's table, derived via immunoSEQ multiplex PCR, lists solely in-frame clones and lacks some. The data contain over 250,000 clones, roughly 86% of them singletons. The sequencing sample was made of PBMCs or T cells enriched from blood (not recorded which). These receptors were obtained from a woman aged 55-69 years who had recovered from COVID-19. Both conserved end residues are part of each CDR3. A D gene is named only where the DNA matches it firmly. Rows may omit the clone size; those that give it use once, few, many or a size class.

v_gene: TRBV29-1; abundance: .; j_gene: TRBJ1-1; d_gene: .; CDR3aa: CSVVPTGSTLMNTEAFF; CDR3nt: TGCAGCGTCGTCCCAACGGGATCAACCTTAATGAACACTGAAGCTTTCTTT
v_gene: TRBV7-3; abundance: .; j_gene: TRBJ2-3; d_gene: TRBD2; CDR3aa: CASSKAGRTDTQYF; CDR3nt: TGTGCCAGCAGCAAAGCGGGGCGGACAGATACGCAGTATTTT
v_gene: TRBV4-1; abundance: once; j_gene: TRBJ1-2; d_gene: TRBD1; CDR3aa: CASSQVQGAYYGYTF; CDR3nt: TGCGCCAGCAGCCAAGTACAGGGGGCCTACTATGGCTACACCTTC
v_gene: TRBV2; abundance: .; j_gene: TRBJ1-3; d_gene: TRBD1; CDR3aa: CASTQGARGNTIYF; CDR3nt: TGTGCCAGCACCCAGGGGGCTCGTGGAAACACCATATATTTT
v_gene: TRBV5-1; abundance: .; j_gene: TRBJ2-7; d_gene: .; CDR3aa: CASSFGGEQYF; CDR3nt: TGCGCCAGCAGCTTCGGCGGCGAGCAGTACTTC
v_gene: TRBV7-8; abundance: .; j_gene: TRBJ2-2; d_gene: .; CDR3aa: CASRPLQGGLGELFF; CDR3nt: TGTGCCAGCAGACCTTTACAGGGAGGGCTCGGGGAGCTGTTTTTT
v_gene: TRBV6-1; abundance: .; j_gene: TRBJ1-2; d_gene: .; CDR3aa: CASSETRQAGYTF; CDR3nt: TGTGCCAGCAGTGAAACCCGCCAGGCTGGCTACACCTTC
v_gene: TRBV5-1; abundance: .; j_gene: TRBJ2-2; d_gene: TRBD2; CDR3aa: CASSLASGKVGELFF; CDR3nt: TGCGCCAGCAGCTTGGCTAGCGGGAAGGTCGGGGAGCTGTTTTTT
v_gene: TRBV30; abundance: .; j_gene: TRBJ1-2; d_gene: .; CDR3aa: CAWSPTGRAAF; CDR3nt: TGTGCCTGGAGTCCCACGGGGAGGGCGGCCTTC
v_gene: TRBV7-9; abundance: .; j_gene: TRBJ1-5; d_gene: TRBD1; CDR3aa: CASSLADRGFAEPQHF; CDR3nt: TGTGCCAGCAGCTTAGCCGACAGGGGTTTCGCGGAGCCCCAGCATTTT
v_gene: TRBV6-6; abundance: .; j_gene: TRBJ1-3; d_gene: .; CDR3aa: CATGEGSPPRDTIYF; CDR3nt: TGTGCCACCGGCGAGGGCAGCCCGCCGCGGGACACCATATATTTT
v_gene: TRBV21-1; abundance: .; j_gene: TRBJ1-5; d_gene: .; CDR3aa: CASRRQCFSSNQPQHF; CDR3nt: TGTGCCAGCAGAAGACAGTGCTTCTCTAGCAATCAGCCCCAGCATTTT
v_gene: TRBV25-1; abundance: .; j_gene: TRBJ1-3; d_gene: .; CDR3aa: CARAPGPYRNTIYF; CDR3nt: TGTGCCAGGGCTCCGGGTCCTTATCGAAACACCATATATTTT
v_gene: TRBV27; abundance: once; j_gene: TRBJ2-1; d_gene: .; CDR3aa: CASTGSAHNEQFF; CDR3nt: TGTGCCAGCACAGGTAGCGCCCACAATGAGCAGTTCTTC
v_gene: TRBV5-1; abundance: .; j_gene: TRBJ1-3; d_gene: .; CDR3aa: CASSLGGAGNTIYF; CDR3nt: TGCGCCAGCAGCTTGGGGGGCGCTGGAAACACCATATATTTT
v_gene: TRBV5-1; abundance: once; j_gene: TRBJ2-3; d_gene: TRBD2; CDR3aa: CASSLGGLAGGSTDTQYF; CDR3nt: TGCGCCAGCAGCTTGGGGGGACTAGCGGGAGGAAGTACAGATACGCAGTATTTT
v_gene: TRBV27; abundance: .; j_gene: TRBJ2-1; d_gene: TRBD2; CDR3aa: CASSSGTTHNEQFF; CDR3nt: TGTGCCAGCAGTAGCGGGACTACCCACAATGAGCAGTTCTTC
v_gene: TRBV27; abundance: .; j_gene: TRBJ1-5; d_gene: TRBD1; CDR3aa: CASSYQGDNQPQHF; CDR3nt: TGTGCCAGCAGTTACCAGGGGGACAATCAGCCCCAGCATTTT
v_gene: TRBV5-1; abundance: .; j_gene: TRBJ1-1; d_gene: .; CDR3aa: CASSLVGAANTEAFF; CDR3nt: TGCGCCAGCAGCTTGGTAGGGGCCGCTAACACTGAAGCTTTCTTT
v_gene: TRBV7-9; abundance: once; j_gene: TRBJ1-2; d_gene: .; CDR3aa: CASSLGTGGYGYTF; CDR3nt: TGTGCCAGCAGCTTGGGGACCGGGGGCTATGGCTACACCTTC
v_gene: TRBV4-1; abundance: .; j_gene: TRBJ1-6; d_gene: .; CDR3aa: CASSQAAGGLNSPLHF; CDR3nt: TGCGCCAGCAGCCAGGCGGCTGGGGGGTTGAATTCACCCCTCCACTTT
v_gene: TRBV7-9; abundance: few; j_gene: TRBJ2-2; d_gene: .; CDR3aa: CASSLRVVGNTGELFF; CDR3nt: TGTGCCAGCAGCTTACGAGTAGTTGGGAACACCGGGGAGCTGTTTTTT
v_gene: TRBV7-9; abundance: .; j_gene: TRBJ2-4; d_gene: TRBD1; CDR3aa: CASSFPGQGPNIQYF; CDR3nt: TGTGCCAGCAGCTTTCCTGGACAGGGACCAAACATTCAGTACTTC
v_gene: TRBV7-3; abundance: .; j_gene: TRBJ2-7; d_gene: TRBD2; CDR3aa: CASSLGLADSYEQYF; CDR3nt: TGTGCCAGCAGCCTAGGACTAGCGGACTCCTACGAGCAGTACTTC
v_gene: TRBV7-3; abundance: .; j_gene: TRBJ2-5; d_gene: TRBD2; CDR3aa: CASSLRGSGRWETQYF; CDR3nt: TGTGCCAGCAGCTTAAGGGGGAGCGGGAGATGGGAGACCCAGTACTTC
v_gene: TRBV7-3; abundance: .; j_gene: TRBJ2-1; d_gene: TRBD1; CDR3aa: CASSLTGNNEQFF; CDR3nt: TGTGCCAGCAGCTTGACAGGGAACAATGAGCAGTTCTTC
v_gene: TRBV7-2; abundance: .; j_gene: TRBJ1-2; d_gene: .; CDR3aa: CASSLAQTGSSYTF; CDR3nt: TGTGCCAGCAGCTTAGCACAGACAGGATCGAGCTACACCTTC
v_gene: TRBV4-1; abundance: .; j_gene: TRBJ1-5; d_gene: .; CDR3aa: CASSLDSANQPQHF; CDR3nt: TGCGCCAGCAGCCTGGACAGCGCTAATCAGCCCCAGCATTTT
v_gene: TRBV5-1; abundance: once; j_gene: TRBJ2-7; d_gene: .; CDR3aa: CASSPGWGEDEQYF; CDR3nt: TGCGCCAGCAGCCCCGGATGGGGGGAAGACGAGCAGTACTTC
v_gene: TRBV10-1; abundance: .; j_gene: TRBJ1-2; d_gene: TRBD1; CDR3aa: CASSAGQAYGYTF; CDR3nt: TGCGCCAGCAGTGCGGGACAGGCCTATGGCTACACCTTC
v_gene: TRBV7-8; abundance: .; j_gene: TRBJ1-4; d_gene: TRBD1; CDR3aa: CASSSGQEKFF; CDR3nt: TGTGCCAGCAGCTCGGGACAGGAAAAATTTTTT
v_gene: TRBV15; abundance: once; j_gene: TRBJ2-1; d_gene: .; CDR3aa: CATSKVTTGEQFF; CDR3nt: TGTGCCACCAGCAAAGTTACTACGGGTGAGCAGTTCTTC
v_gene: TRBV28; abundance: few; j_gene: TRBJ2-5; d_gene: TRBD2; CDR3aa: CASSLSGVRLETQYF; CDR3nt: TGTGCCAGCAGTTTAAGCGGGGTAAGGCTCGAGACCCAGTACTTC
v_gene: TRBV24-1; abundance: once; j_gene: TRBJ2-7; d_gene: TRBD2; CDR3aa: CATSLAGLPYEQYF; CDR3nt: TGTGCCACCAGCTTAGCGGGCCTACCCTACGAGCAGTACTTC
v_gene: TRBV7-3; abundance: .; j_gene: TRBJ2-7; d_gene: .; CDR3aa: CASSPGTGARGEQYF; CDR3nt: TGTGCCAGCAGCCCGGGGACTGGGGCCCGCGGCGAGCAGTACTTC
v_gene: TRBV30; abundance: .; j_gene: TRBJ2-7; d_gene: TRBD1; CDR3aa: CAWRQGAYEQYF; CDR3nt: TGTGCCTGGAGGCAGGGGGCATACGAGCAGTACTTC
v_gene: TRBV29-1; abundance: .; j_gene: TRBJ1-4; d_gene: TRBD1; CDR3aa: CSVMGQGFNEKLFF; CDR3nt: TGCAGCGTGATGGGACAGGGGTTTAATGAAAAACTGTTTTTT
v_gene: TRBV21-1; abundance: .; j_gene: TRBJ1-1; d_gene: .; CDR3aa: CASSKPRLTGSTEAFF; CDR3nt: TGTGCCAGCAGCAAGCCCCGACTGACAGGGTCAACTGAAGCTTTCTTT
v_gene: TRBV7-9; abundance: .; j_gene: TRBJ1-2; d_gene: TRBD1; CDR3aa: CASSPGQGFYGYTF; CDR3nt: TGTGCCAGCAGCCCGGGACAGGGGTTCTATGGCTACACCTTC
v_gene: TRBV6-6; abundance: .; j_gene: TRBJ1-2; d_gene: .; CDR3aa: CASSYSSREAYGYTF; CDR3nt: TGTGCCAGCAGTTACTCTTCCAGGGAGGCCTATGGCTACACCTTC
v_gene: TRBV7-9; abundance: once; j_gene: TRBJ2-5; d_gene: TRBD1; CDR3aa: CASSTTGGETQYF; CDR3nt: TGTGCCAGCAGCACGACAGGGGGGGAGACCCAGTACTTC
v_gene: TRBV5-1; abundance: .; j_gene: TRBJ2-3; d_gene: TRBD2; CDR3aa: CASSLGASGITDTQYF; CDR3nt: TGCGCCAGCAGCTTAGGGGCTAGCGGGATCACAGATACGCAGTATTTT
v_gene: TRBV19; abundance: .; j_gene: TRBJ1-1; d_gene: .; CDR3aa: CASSDRNTEAFF; CDR3nt: TGTGCCAGTAGCGACAGGAACACTGAAGCTTTCTTT
v_gene: TRBV5-1; abundance: .; j_gene: TRBJ2-5; d_gene: TRBD1; CDR3aa: CASSPRDSKETQYF; CDR3nt: TGCGCCAGCAGCCCCAGGGACAGTAAAGAGACCCAGTACTTC